These 8 T cell receptor beta chains were all obtained from the same sample, sequenced in a study of follicular helper T cells after annual influenza vaccination. Specified time point: 2014-2015 season, pre-vaccination. Clones were sequenced by immunoSEQ multiplex PCR, and TCRdb holds only the in-frame ones, with some missing. The sample lists about 14,000 clones, 84% occurring once. Sequenced material: CXCR5- memory CD4+ T cells sorted from blood, taken on the day of influenza vaccination. These receptors all stem from an adult who received the influenza vaccine.

This clone was seen once. V and J are TRBV18 and TRBJ1-1, with D perhaps TRBD1 (6 bases). The CDR3 is 14 residues long. The germline V and J ends were trimmed by 0 bases and 7 bases, with 12 bases remaining between them. Germline V gene data show CDR1 as KGHSH and CDR2 as LQKENI. The CDR3 sequence: CASSPPNRELEAFF. The CDR3 nucleotides are TGTGCCAGCTCACCACCGAACAGGGAGCTTGAAGCTTTCTTT. The full variable domain, rest sourced from reference TRBV18 and TRBJ1-1, is NAGVMQNPRHLVRRRGQEARLRCSPMKGHSHVYWYRQLPEEGLKFMVYLQKENIIDESGMPKERFSAEFPKEGPSILRIQQVVRGDSAAYFCASSPPNRELEAFFGQGTRLTVV.

This chain links TRBV27 with TRBJ2-6; D is ambiguous. There are 14 residues in the CDR3. Trimming left V 5 bases short and J 0 bases short, with 5 bases between. In germline, CDR1 is MNHEY, CDR2 SMNVEV (reference sequence). Here the CDR3 reads CASSPSSGANVLTF. The CDR3 coding sequence is TGTGCCAGCAGTCCGAGCTCTGGGGCCAACGTCCTGACTTTC. Full variable domain (outside the CDR3, taken from reference TRBV27 and TRBJ2-6): EAQVTQNPRYLITVTGKKLTVTCSQNMNHEYMSWYRQDPGLGLRQIYYSMNVEVTDKGDVPEGYKVSRKEKRNFPLILESPSPNQTSLYFCASSPSSGANVLTFGAGSRLTVL.

This clone was seen a single time. The V gene is TRBV10-3, the J gene TRBJ1-1, with D perhaps TRBD1 (6 bases). This CDR3 spans 17 amino acids. V dropped 6 bases and J dropped 0 bases, with 20 bases sitting between them. Germline assignment: CDR1 ENHRY and CDR2 SYGVKD. CDR3 amino acids: CAIRARGGASMNTEAFF. In DNA form, the CDR3 reads TGTGCCATCAGGGCCAGGGGAGGGGCGAGTATGAACACTGAAGCTTTCTTT.

V gene TRBV5-8 combines with J gene TRBJ2-7; D unresolved. The CDR3 totals 13 residues. V lost 4 bases, J lost 1 base, and 9 bases lay in between. Germline assignment: CDR1 SGHTS and CDR2 YDEGEE. This chain's CDR3 is CASSLRVSYEQYF. In DNA, the CDR3 is TGTGCCAGCAGCCTGCGCGTATCCTACGAGCAGTACTTC.

The chain is built from TRBV20-1 and TRBJ2-5; D not resolved. The germline V gene has CDR1 DFQATT and CDR2 SNEGSKA (reference sequence). Trimming shortened V by 5 bases and J by 4 bases, and 8 bases separated the two germline ends. The CDR3 is 11 amino acids. This CDR3 reads CSARPLETQYF. The DNA of the CDR3 is TGCAGTGCTCGACCTTTAGAGACCCAGTACTTC.

The chain combines TRBV10-3 with TRBJ1-2; no definite D call. V was trimmed by 6 bases and J by 4 bases, leaving 27 bases between them. Per the germline V gene, CDR1 is ENHRY and CDR2 is SYGVKD. CDR3 size: 18 residues. The CDR3 protein is CAISDHRLGPAQPYGYTF. The CDR3 region has the DNA TGTGCCATCAGCGACCACCGGTTAGGCCCAGCCCAGCCCTATGGCTACACCTTC.

This CDR3 reads CASTATPGNTIYF. CDR3 coding DNA: TGTGCCAGCACGGCAACTCCTGGAAACACCATATATTTT. The chain combines TRBV28 with TRBJ1-3; D is uncertain. This CDR3 is 13 amino acids long. The V end lost 7 bases, the J end lost 2 bases, and 9 bases lay between the germline ends. Looked up from germline, CDR1 is MDHEN and CDR2 is SYDVKM.

This clone was seen a single time. This chain connects TRBV9 to TRBJ1-1, with no clear D. The V end lost 2 bases, the J end lost 4 bases, and 9 bases lay between the germline ends. The CDR3 has 13 residues. CDR1 is SGDLS, CDR2 YYNGEE, per germline. The CDR3 here is CASSVELVTEAFF. CDR3 sequence (DNA): TGTGCCAGCAGCGTGGAGTTGGTCACTGAAGCTTTCTTT.